This is a list of T cell receptor beta chains from one sample in a study of human T cells and chemical hapten exposure. TCRdb re-analysed the RACE reads in MiXCR, keeping a single row per CDR3 protein. The table shows roughly 380,000 distinct CDR3 sequences, with approximately 5.1% occurring only once. The specimen comprised whole blood, sampled in connection with sensitization to the hapten diphenylcyclopropenone (DPC). Receptors were obtained from a woman aged 50 to 60 with alopecia areata. Some clones in this sample may be carry-over from other donors' samples. The conserved cysteine and the conserved F or W are not part of the CDR3 here. Where a row states a size, it is once, few, many or the class of an expanded clone; other rows omit it.

few	TRBV6-6	ASSFVGMNTEAF
NA	TRBV30	AWSENPTVTYEQY
NA	TRBV12-3/TRBV12-4	ASSADSRKPF
many	TRBV29-1	SVIRLAGEAGELF
few	TRBV7-9	ASSFGRRTEKLF
few	TRBV13	ASSFTLTGAGTEAF
few	TRBV29-1	SAKGGQDNSPLH
few	TRBV12-3/TRBV12-4	ASSRGLAGEFEQF
many	TRBV29-1	SVRTGRNEQF
many	TRBV28	ASSLNLNAGAAGELF
few	TRBV20-1	SASTGEYSNQPQH
many	TRBV20-1	SAGHGNQPQH
NA	TRBV30	AWCLSNTEAF
many	TRBV5-1	ASSPGQAQETQY
many	TRBV30	AWKAEGPGQF
NA	TRBV27	ASSLSRGPSYEQY
NA	TRBV1	TSSQDQEYTGELF
few	TRBV9	ASSVVAGGTYNEQF
many	TRBV30	AWSSGQKQF
many	TRBV4-2	ASSPWTGRGNTIY
many	TRBV4-1	ASSQATSGPYNEQF
NA	TRBV6-2/TRBV6-3	ASSYSGTNEQF
NA	TRBV6-5	ASSYSGRGLYEQY
few	TRBV20-1	SAREGAGGTDTQY
many	TRBV9	ASSQTWDRVYEQY
NA	TRBV2	ASRGTGNSPLH
few	TRBV29-1	SVISGNQPQH
NA	TRBV7-2	ASSLARRGYT
few	TRBV20-1	SAERTGAREKLF
many	TRBV14	ASSQARATQY
few	TRBV19	ASITPGTGHGYT
many	TRBV6-5	ASNSGADEQY
many	TRBV7-9	ASSSSSVSPLH
NA	TRBV29-1	SAIMTSGKLSLREQY
NA	TRBV19	ASTIAGGRGNEQF
NA	TRBV20-1	SAIAPGGLRQPQH
NA	TRBV28	ASSASGTGRYEQY
many	TRBV6-5	ASSYHGDAYEQY
many	TRBV5-1	ASSPGHPEAF
many	TRBV12-3/TRBV12-4	ASSPRVEFDEQY
NA	TRBV11-2	ASSFRQGTPGLAGAVFNEQF
many	TRBV5-6	ASSSEGHTGTDTQY
many	TRBV4-1	ASSQATGYTEAF
many	TRBV28	ASSSYQGIRKNIQY
many	TRBV6-2/TRBV6-3	ASSYSTSAITDTQY
NA	TRBV28	ASSSYLQGLGTEAF
many	TRBV24-1	ATSDPERADEQF
few	TRBV12-3/TRBV12-4	ASSRGQGAYYGYT
few	TRBV12-3/TRBV12-4	ASSRGRRDTEAF
many	TRBV27	ASSEDPYQETQY
few	TRBV29-1	SVGSAARTDTQY
many	TRBV5-1	ASSWGLAGREETQY
NA	TRBV6-2/TRBV6-3	ASKERPNEQF
many	TRBV12-3/TRBV12-4	ASRPGRVLRNEQF
many	TRBV7-9	ASSLSAGGQF